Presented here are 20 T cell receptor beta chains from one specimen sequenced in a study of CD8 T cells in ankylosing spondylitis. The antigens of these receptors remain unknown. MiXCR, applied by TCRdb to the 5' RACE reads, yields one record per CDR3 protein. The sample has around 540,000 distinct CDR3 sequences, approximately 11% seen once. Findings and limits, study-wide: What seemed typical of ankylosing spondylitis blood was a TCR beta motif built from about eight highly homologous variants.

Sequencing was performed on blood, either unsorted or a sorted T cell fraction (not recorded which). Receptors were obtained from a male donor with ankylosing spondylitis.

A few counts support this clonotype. CDR3 nucleotide sequence: TGTGCCAGCAGCCAAGATCTTGGGGGATATCAGTTCTTC. Translated, it gives CASSQDLGGYQFF. V usage is TRBV3-1 and J usage is TRBJ2-1, with D perhaps matching TRBD1 or TRBD2 (5 bases each). The ends were cut back, 0 bases at V and 13 bases at J, with 13 bases in the middle. Germline CDR1 LGHDT, CDR2 YNNKEL (reference sequence). This CDR3 has 13 residues.

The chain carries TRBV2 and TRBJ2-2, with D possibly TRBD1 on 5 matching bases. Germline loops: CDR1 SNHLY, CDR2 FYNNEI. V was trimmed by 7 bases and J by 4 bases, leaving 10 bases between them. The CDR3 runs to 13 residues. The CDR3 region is CASNSRATGELFF. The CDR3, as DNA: TGTGCCAGCAACAGCAGGGCCACCGGGGAGCTGTTTTTT. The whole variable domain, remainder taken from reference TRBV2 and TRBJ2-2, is EPEVTQTPSHQVTQMGQEVILRCVPISNHLYFYWYRQILGQKVEFLVSFYNNEISEKSEIFDDQFSVERPDGSNFTLKIRSTKLEDSAMYFCASNSRATGELFFGEGSRLTVL.

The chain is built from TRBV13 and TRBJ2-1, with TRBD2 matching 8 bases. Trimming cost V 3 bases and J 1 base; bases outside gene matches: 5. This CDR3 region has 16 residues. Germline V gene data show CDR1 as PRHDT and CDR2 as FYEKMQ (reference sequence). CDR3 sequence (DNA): TGTGCCAGCAGCTTCCGGGCGGGAGGTTCCTACAATGAGCAGTTCTTC. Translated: CASSFRAGGSYNEQFF.

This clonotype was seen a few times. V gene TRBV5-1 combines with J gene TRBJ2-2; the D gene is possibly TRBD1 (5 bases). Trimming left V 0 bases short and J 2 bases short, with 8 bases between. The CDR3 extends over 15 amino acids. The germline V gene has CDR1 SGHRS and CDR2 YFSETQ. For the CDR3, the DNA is TGCGCCAGCAGCTTGGCCTGGGGCAACACCGGGGAGCTGTTTTTT. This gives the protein CASSLAWGNTGELFF.

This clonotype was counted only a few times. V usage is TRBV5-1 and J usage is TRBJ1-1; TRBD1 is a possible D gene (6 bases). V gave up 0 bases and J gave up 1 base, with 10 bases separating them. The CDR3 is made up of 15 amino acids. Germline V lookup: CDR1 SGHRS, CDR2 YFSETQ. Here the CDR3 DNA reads TGCGCCAGCAGCTTGGTGCAGGGGAGGAACACTGAAGCTTTCTTT. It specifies CASSLVQGRNTEAFF.

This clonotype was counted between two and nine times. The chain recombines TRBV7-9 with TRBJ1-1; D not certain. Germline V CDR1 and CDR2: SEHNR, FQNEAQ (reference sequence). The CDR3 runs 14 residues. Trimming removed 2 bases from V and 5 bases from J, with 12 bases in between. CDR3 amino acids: CASSLLGIGTEAFF. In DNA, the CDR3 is TGTGCCAGCAGCTTATTGGGGATCGGGACTGAAGCTTTCTTT.

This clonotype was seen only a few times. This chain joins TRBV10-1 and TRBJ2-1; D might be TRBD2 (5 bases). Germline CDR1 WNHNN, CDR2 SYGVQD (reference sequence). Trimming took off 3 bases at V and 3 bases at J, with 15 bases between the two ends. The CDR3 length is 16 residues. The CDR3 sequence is CASSESSPDLYNEQFF. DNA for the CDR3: TGCGCCAGCAGTGAATCTAGCCCCGACCTCTACAATGAGCAGTTCTTC.

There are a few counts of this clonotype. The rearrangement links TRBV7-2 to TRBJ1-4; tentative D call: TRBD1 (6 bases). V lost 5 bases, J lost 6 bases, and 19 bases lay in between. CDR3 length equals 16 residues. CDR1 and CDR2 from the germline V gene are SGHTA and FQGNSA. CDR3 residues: CASSPRGGSGYEKLFF. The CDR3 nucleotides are TGTGCCAGCAGCCCCCGGGGGGGCAGTGGGTATGAAAAACTGTTTTTT.

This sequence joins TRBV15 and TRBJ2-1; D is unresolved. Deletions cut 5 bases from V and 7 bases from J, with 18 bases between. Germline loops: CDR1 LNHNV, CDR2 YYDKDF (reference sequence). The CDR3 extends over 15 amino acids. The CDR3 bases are TGTGCCACCAGCCCATCCCGGATGGGTGGGAATGAGCAGTTCTTC. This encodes CATSPSRMGGNEQFF.

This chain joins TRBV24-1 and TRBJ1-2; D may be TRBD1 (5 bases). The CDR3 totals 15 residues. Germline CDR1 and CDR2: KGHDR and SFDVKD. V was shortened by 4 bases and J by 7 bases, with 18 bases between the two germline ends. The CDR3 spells CATSEPRGHAGGYTF. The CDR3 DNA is TGTGCCACCAGTGAGCCCCGGGGCCACGCTGGTGGCTACACCTTC.

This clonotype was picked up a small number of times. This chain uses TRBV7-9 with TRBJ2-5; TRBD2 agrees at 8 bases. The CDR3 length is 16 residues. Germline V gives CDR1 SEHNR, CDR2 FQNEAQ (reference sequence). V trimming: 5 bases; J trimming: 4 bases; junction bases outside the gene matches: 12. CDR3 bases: TGTGCCAGCAGCGCCCTAAGCGGGAGTGGCGGAGAGACCCAGTACTTC. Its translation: CASSALSGSGGETQYF.

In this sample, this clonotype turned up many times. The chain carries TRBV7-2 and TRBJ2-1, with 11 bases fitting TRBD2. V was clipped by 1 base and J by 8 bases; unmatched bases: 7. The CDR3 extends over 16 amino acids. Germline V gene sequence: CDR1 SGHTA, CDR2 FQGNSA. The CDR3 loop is CASSLVRLAGKDEQFF. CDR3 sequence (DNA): TGTGCCAGCAGCTTAGTCCGACTAGCGGGGAAGGATGAGCAGTTCTTC.

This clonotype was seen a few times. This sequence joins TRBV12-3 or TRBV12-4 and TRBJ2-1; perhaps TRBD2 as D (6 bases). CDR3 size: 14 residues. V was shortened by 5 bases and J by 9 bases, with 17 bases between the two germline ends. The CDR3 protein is CASSPGGGASEQFF. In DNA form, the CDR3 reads TGTGCCAGCAGTCCCGGTGGCGGGGCCAGTGAGCAGTTCTTC.

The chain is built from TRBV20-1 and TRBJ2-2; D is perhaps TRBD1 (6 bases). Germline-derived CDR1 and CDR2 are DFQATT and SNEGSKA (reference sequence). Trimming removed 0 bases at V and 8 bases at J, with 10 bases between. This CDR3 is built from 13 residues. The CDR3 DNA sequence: TGCAGTGCTAGAGAGGGGGCTCTAGGGGAGCTGTTTTTT. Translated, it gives CSAREGALGELFF.

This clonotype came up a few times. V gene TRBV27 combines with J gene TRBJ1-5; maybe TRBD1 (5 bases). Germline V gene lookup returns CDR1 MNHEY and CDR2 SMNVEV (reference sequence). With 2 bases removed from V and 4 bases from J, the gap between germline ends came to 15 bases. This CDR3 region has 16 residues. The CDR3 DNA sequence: TGTGCCAGCAGTTTACGGTGGGGACGGGGAAATCAGCCCCAGCATTTT. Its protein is CASSLRWGRGNQPQHF.

CDR3 residues: CASRLAVTQYF. The CDR3 DNA reads TGTGCCAGCAGGTTAGCGGTGACGCAGTATTTT. V is TRBV6-2 or TRBV6-3 and J is TRBJ2-3; tentatively, D is TRBD2 (6 bases). Deletions cut 6 bases from V and 9 bases from J, with 10 bases between. There are 11 residues in the CDR3. Germline V gene lookup returns CDR1 MNHEY and CDR2 SVGEGT.

CDR3 residues: CASSEQTSTDTQYF. In nucleotides, the CDR3 is TGTGCCAGCAGCGAGCAGACAAGCACAGATACGCAGTATTTT. This sequence joins TRBV9 and TRBJ2-3; D gene uncertain. The ends were cut back, 3 bases at V and 0 bases at J, with 8 bases in the middle. In germline, CDR1 is SGDLS, CDR2 YYNGEE. This CDR3 region has 14 residues.

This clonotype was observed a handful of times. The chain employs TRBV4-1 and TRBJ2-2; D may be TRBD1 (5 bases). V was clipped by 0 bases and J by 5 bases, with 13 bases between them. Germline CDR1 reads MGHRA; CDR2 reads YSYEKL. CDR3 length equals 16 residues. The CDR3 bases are TGCGCCAGCAGCCAAGATGTAGGGGCTAGTACCGGGGAGCTGTTTTTT. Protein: CASSQDVGASTGELFF.

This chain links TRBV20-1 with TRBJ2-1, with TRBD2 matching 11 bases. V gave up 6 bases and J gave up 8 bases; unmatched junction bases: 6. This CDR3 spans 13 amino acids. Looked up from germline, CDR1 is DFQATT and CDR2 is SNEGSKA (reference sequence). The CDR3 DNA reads TGCAGTGCCAGACTAGCGGGGCGGGATGAGCAGTTCTTC. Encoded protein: CSARLAGRDEQFF.

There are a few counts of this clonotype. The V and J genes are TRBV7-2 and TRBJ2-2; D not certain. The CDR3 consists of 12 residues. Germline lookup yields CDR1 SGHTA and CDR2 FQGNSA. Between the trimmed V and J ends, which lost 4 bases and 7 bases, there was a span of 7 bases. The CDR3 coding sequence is TGTGCCAGCAGCTCGACTCTCGGGGAGCTGTTTTTT. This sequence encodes CASSSTLGELFF.